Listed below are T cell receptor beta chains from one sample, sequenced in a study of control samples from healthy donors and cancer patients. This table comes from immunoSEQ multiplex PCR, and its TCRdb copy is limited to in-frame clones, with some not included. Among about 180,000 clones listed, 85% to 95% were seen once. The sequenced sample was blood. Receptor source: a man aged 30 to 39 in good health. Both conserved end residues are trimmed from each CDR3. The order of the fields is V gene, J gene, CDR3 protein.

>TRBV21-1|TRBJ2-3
ASSEQDLTQY
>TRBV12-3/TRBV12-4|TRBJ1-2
ASSLGQSYGYT
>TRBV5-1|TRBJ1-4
ASSLDPATNEKLF
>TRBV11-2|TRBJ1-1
ASSFFGTGRTEAF
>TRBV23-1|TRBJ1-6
ASSKVTPFH
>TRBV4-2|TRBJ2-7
ASSQDQTSFREQY
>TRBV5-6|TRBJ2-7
ASSRLAGAGEQY
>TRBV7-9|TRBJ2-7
ASSSRTPAGEQY
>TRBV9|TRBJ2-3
ASSKGGKADTQY
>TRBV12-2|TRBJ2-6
ASRSTPGQGNFRSSGANVLT
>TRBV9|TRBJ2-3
ASSNLSGRATDTQY
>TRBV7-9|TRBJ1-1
ASRLDGGNTEAF
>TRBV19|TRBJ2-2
ASFDRGNTGELF
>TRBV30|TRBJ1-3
ASDRNVGNTIY
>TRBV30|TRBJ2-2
AWNLFTGELF
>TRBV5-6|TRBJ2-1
ASSLTTGRTHNEQF
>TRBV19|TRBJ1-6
ASSILLQGSSPLH
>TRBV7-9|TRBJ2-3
ASSSTVGAAGAYWGY
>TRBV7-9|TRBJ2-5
ASSLPDRGIRETQY
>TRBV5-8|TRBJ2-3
ASSSGTTSTDTQY
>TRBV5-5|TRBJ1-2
ASSPKQGNYGYT
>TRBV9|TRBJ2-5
ASSVAGGTQETQY
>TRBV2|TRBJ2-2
ASNRLAGTGELF
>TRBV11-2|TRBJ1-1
ASSSQGRNTEAF
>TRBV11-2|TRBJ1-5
ASSEAGSQPQH
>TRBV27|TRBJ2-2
ASSYSTGTGELF
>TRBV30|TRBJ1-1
AWSQGAVTEAF
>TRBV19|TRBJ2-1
ASSRRDRDNEQF
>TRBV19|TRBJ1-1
ASSIVDSTEAF
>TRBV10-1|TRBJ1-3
ASSRLGNTIY
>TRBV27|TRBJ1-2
ASRQGFGYT
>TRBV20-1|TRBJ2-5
SASLLEGETQY
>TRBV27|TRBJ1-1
ASSVQGTEAF
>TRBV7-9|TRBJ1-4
ASSPFGGGTTTNEKLF
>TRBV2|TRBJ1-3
ASTRTLVSGNTIY
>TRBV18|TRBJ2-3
ASSPGGGIGQY
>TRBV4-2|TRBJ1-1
ASSPPGQGAREAF
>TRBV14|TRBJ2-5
ASSQVWETQY
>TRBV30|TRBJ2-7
AWKGQFHYEQY
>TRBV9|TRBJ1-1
ASSAMNTEAF
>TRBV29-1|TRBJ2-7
SVNGGQGPASYEQY